The clone carrying this T cell receptor beta chain was seen at least ten times. The target antigen is unknown. RNA transcripts provided the source from which TCR beta CDR3 regions were amplified. TCR CDR3 underwent first-round RT-PCR with the HTBI primer set. TCRdb reprocessed the multiplex PCR reads with MiXCR, giving one entry per CDR3 protein. There are approximately 420,000 distinct CDR3 sequences in the sample; approximately 14% occur only once, and 5.3% lies in the top ten. The sample is drawn from a study of T cells in Graves' hyperthyroidism and ophthalmopathy. Whole-study findings and limits: Most thyroid-expanded clonotypes above 0.001 were also found in blood.

This CDR3 is built from 13 residues. Germline-derived CDR1 and CDR2 are SGHTS and YDEGEE. After removal of 3 bases from V and 5 bases from J, the junction contained 5 bases not matched to a gene. The material sequenced was blood. The TCR was taken from a woman aged 18 to 35 with Graves' hyperthyroidism. The genes are TRBV5-8 and TRBJ2-7; 7 nucleotides align to TRBD1. The CDR3 here is CASSSWGTDEQYF. Here the CDR3 DNA reads TGTGCCAGCAGCTCGTGGGGGACAGACGAGCAGTACTTC.